The 3 T cell receptor beta chains below all came from one sample that was sequenced in a study of blood T cell repertoires in COVID-19. Sequenced by immunoSEQ multiplex PCR; TCRdb stores in-frame clones only, minus some. The sample shows a few hundred thousand clones, 80% to 90% of them seen only once. Sample: PBMCs or T cells enriched from blood (not recorded which). The source of these receptors is a man aged 25-45 years who had recovered from COVID-19.

The CDR3, as DNA: TGTGCCAGCAGCGTAGGAGGGCTGGGATATAACTATGGCTACACCTTC. This encodes CASSVGGLGYNYGYTF. The chain is built from TRBV9 and TRBJ1-2; no reliable D call. Trimming stripped 0 bases from V and 1 base from J, with 13 bases between. Germline lookup yields CDR1 SGDLS and CDR2 YYNGEE. The CDR3 is 16 amino acids.

This chain uses TRBV5-1 with TRBJ2-1; D is ambiguous. The CDR3 has 12 residues. Germline assignment: CDR1 SGHRS and CDR2 YFSETQ. V shed 1 base and J shed 10 bases, with 9 bases lying between them. For the CDR3, the DNA is TGCGCCAGCAGCTTGAATTCGGTAGAGCAGTTCTTC. This gives the protein CASSLNSVEQFF. Combining the CDR3 with reference TRBV5-1 and TRBJ2-1 gives the whole variable domain KAGVTQTPRYLIKTRGQQVTLSCSPISGHRSVSWYQQTPGQGLQFLFEYFSETQRNKGNFPGRFSGRQFSNSRSEMNVSTLELGDSALYLCASSLNSVEQFFGPGTRLTVL.

The V and J genes are TRBV7-6 and TRBJ2-5; the D gene is possibly TRBD2 (7 bases). The ends were cut back, 8 bases at V and 1 base at J, with 17 bases in the middle. The CDR3 runs 15 residues. Germline loops: CDR1 SGHVS, CDR2 FNYEAQ. CDR3 sequence (DNA): TGTGCCAGCGCCCTGACCGGGGGGCTCCAAGAGACCCAGTACTTC. This gives the protein CASALTGGLQETQYF.